The 2 T cell receptor beta chains listed next were all sequenced from one sample in a study of beta chain features in type 1 diabetes. Notes on the study in general: All four CD4+ subsets from Type 1 diabetes patients carried moderately but significantly shorter TCRB CDR3s.

No antigens are known for them. Expressed TCRB transcripts were sequenced after all isolated RNA was converted to cDNA. The assay was immunoSEQ multiplex PCR, and TCRdb's table has in-frame clones only and misses some. Of hundreds of thousands of clones detected, over 12% appear once; the ten largest clones hold 0.03% to 0.045%. Material for sequencing was naive CD4+ T cells from blood. These receptors were collected from a young man with type 1 diabetes.

The V call is TRBV4-2, the J call TRBJ2-1; D gene ambiguous. Between the trimmed V and J ends, which lost 2 bases and 4 bases, there was a span of 6 bases. The CDR3 is 13 residues long. The germline CDR1 and CDR2 sequences are LGHNA and YNFKEQ. The CDR3 loop is CASSQQFYNEQFF. In nucleotides, the CDR3 is TGTGCCAGCAGCCAACAATTTTACAATGAGCAGTTCTTC.

The gene calls are TRBV30 and TRBJ1-6; D might be TRBD1 (5 bases). This CDR3 is built from 14 residues. Deletions cut 1 base from V and 10 bases from J, with 14 bases between. The germline V gene encodes CDR1 GTSNPN and CDR2 SVGIG (reference sequence). The DNA for the CDR3 is TGTGCCTGGAGTGGAAGGGGACCCCCCTCACCCCTCCACTTT. Protein sequence: CAWSGRGPPSPLHF. The full variable domain, with the rest looked up from reference TRBV30 and TRBJ1-6, is SQTIHQWPATLVQPVGSPLSLECTVEGTSNPNLYWYRQAAGRGLQLLFYSVGIGQISSEVPQNLSASRPQDRQFILSSKKLLLSDSGFYLCAWSGRGPPSPLHFGNGTRLTVT.